Shown below are 16 T cell receptor beta chains from a single sample sequenced in a study of siplizumab effects on memory and regulatory T cells. The protocol was immunoSEQ multiplex PCR, while the TCRdb copy is restricted to in-frame clones and leaves out a portion. Of approximately 100,000 clones detected, 92% appear once; the ten largest clones hold about 11%. The sample consisted of non-Treg CD4+ T cells sorted from blood. These receptors were collected from a human donor in good health.

This clone occurred once. The CDR3 sequence is CASGLETRRDSYEQYF. As DNA, the CDR3 is TGTGCTAGTGGTTTGGAAACCCGCCGGGACAGCTACGAGCAGTACTTC. The J gene is TRBJ2-7, the V gene TRBV12-5; 7 nucleotides agree with TRBD1. Germline lookup yields CDR1 LGHNT and CDR2 FRNRAP. CDR3 size: 16 residues. With V trimmed by 1 base and J by 3 bases, 9 bases remained unmatched.

The chain has TRBV11-3 and TRBJ2-3, with D possibly matching TRBD1 (6 bases). CDR3 size: 15 residues. V gave up 5 bases and J gave up 0 bases, with 12 bases separating them. Germline loops: CDR1 SGHNT, CDR2 YENEEA. CDR3 sequence (DNA): TGTGCCAGCAGCCTTCGGACAGCTAGCACAGATACGCAGTATTTT. It translates to CASSLRTASTDTQYF.

The table lists this clone with a few counts. The chain joins TRBV30 to TRBJ1-1; D ambiguous. This CDR3 region has 14 residues. V was pared by 0 bases and J by 2 bases, with 10 bases between. The germline CDR1 and CDR2 sequences are GTSNPN and SVGIG (reference sequence). The CDR3 DNA sequence: TGTGCCTGGAGTGTTTCTCGGAGCAACACTGAAGCTTTCTTT. This encodes CAWSVSRSNTEAFF.

This chain joins TRBV30 and TRBJ2-6; TRBD1 agrees at 10 bases. The trim removed 0 bases at V and 4 bases at J, leaving 6 bases unmatched. This CDR3 spans 17 amino acids. Per germline, CDR1 GTSNPN and CDR2 SVGIG (reference sequence). CDR3: CAWSVDRGRVGANVLTF. DNA for the CDR3: TGTGCCTGGAGTGTAGACAGGGGGCGCGTAGGGGCCAACGTCCTGACTTTC. The entire variable domain, with the rest obtained from reference TRBV30 and TRBJ2-6, is as follows: SQTIHQWPATLVQPVGSPLSLECTVEGTSNPNLYWYRQAAGRGLQLLFYSVGIGQISSEVPQNLSASRPQDRQFILSSKKLLLSDSGFYLCAWSVDRGRVGANVLTFGAGSRLTVL.

The chain combines TRBV23-1 with TRBJ1-5; D is ambiguous. TRBV23-1 is annotated as an ORF whose role is uncertain. V lost 8 bases, J lost 0 bases, and 11 bases lay in between. This CDR3 contains 14 residues. The CDR3 nucleotides read TGCGCCAGCCGAACGGACGGTAGCAATCAGCCCCAGCATTTT. Residues: CASRTDGSNQPQHF.

The chain links TRBV19 to TRBJ2-6; 8 bases line up with TRBD1. The CDR3 has 17 residues. Per the germline V gene, CDR1 is LNHDA and CDR2 is SQIVND (reference sequence). The junction had 8 bases not matched to a gene; V was cut back by 7 bases and J by 0 bases. The chain's CDR3 is CASIPGGFLSGANVLTF. The CDR3 DNA sequence: TGTGCCAGTATCCCAGGGGGCTTCCTCTCTGGGGCCAACGTCCTGACTTTC.

The chain recombines TRBV7-8 with TRBJ2-1; 7 bases match TRBD2. Germline V gene data show CDR1 as SGHVS and CDR2 as FQNEAQ. After removal of 8 bases from V and 1 base from J, the junction contained 11 bases not matched to a gene. The CDR3 contains 16 residues. The CDR3 nucleotides are TGTGCCAGCTTATCCACGAGGACTAGATCCTACAATGAGCAGTTCTTC. It yields the protein CASLSTRTRSYNEQFF.

This rearrangement joins TRBV5-5 to TRBJ2-7, with D unresolved. This CDR3 contains 13 residues. In germline, CDR1 is SGHKS, CDR2 YYEKEE (reference sequence). The V end lost 4 bases, the J end lost 4 bases, and 12 bases lay between the germline ends. The CDR3: CASSTVGPYEQYF. CDR3 bases: TGTGCCAGCAGCACGGTCGGCCCTTACGAGCAGTACTTC.

V is TRBV18 and J is TRBJ2-5; TRBD2 matches at 7 bases. V dropped 3 bases and J dropped 7; count of bases not matched to a gene: 5. The CDR3 is 13 residues long. Germline V CDR1 and CDR2: KGHSH, LQKENI. CDR3 in amino acids: CASSPEGRATQYF. The CDR3 nucleotides are TGTGCCAGCTCACCGGAGGGGAGGGCGACCCAGTACTTC.

The chain carries TRBV30 and TRBJ2-3; TRBD1 agrees at 10 bases. Germline values: CDR1 GTSNPN, CDR2 SVGIG (reference sequence). J was trimmed by 6 bases and V by 1 base; bases with no gene match: 4. This CDR3 has 14 amino acids. The CDR3 loop is CAWSGDRGGDTQYF. CDR3 sequence (DNA): TGTGCCTGGAGTGGGGACAGGGGAGGGGATACGCAGTATTTT.

This clone was observed a few times. The rearrangement uses TRBV28 and TRBJ1-5, with D possibly being TRBD1 (6 bases). Germline V gives CDR1 MDHEN, CDR2 SYDVKM. Trimming took 2 bases from V and 2 from J, leaving 10 bases between them. This CDR3 comprises 15 residues. CDR3 DNA sequence: TGTGCCAGCAGTTTAAGGGGGATCGGCAATCAGCCCCAGCATTTT. This sequence encodes CASSLRGIGNQPQHF.

This chain connects TRBV30 to TRBJ2-1; 7 bases align to TRBD2. The J segment lost 5 bases and the V segment lost 8 bases, leaving 12 bases of the junction unmatched. CDR3 length equals 14 residues. Per the germline V gene, CDR1 is GTSNPN and CDR2 is SVGIG (reference sequence). CDR3 sequence (DNA): TGTGCCGGACTCCGGGACTATACCAACAATGAGCAGTTCTTC. As protein: CAGLRDYTNNEQFF.

The gene calls are TRBV27 and TRBJ2-6; either TRBD1 or TRBD2 may supply D (5 bases each). The CDR3 has 17 amino acids. Per germline, CDR1 MNHEY and CDR2 SMNVEV (reference sequence). Trimming pared 7 bases from V and 0 bases from J, leaving 16 bases between. The CDR3 DNA follows: TGTGCCAGCACACCCGGGGCAGTAAACTCTGGGGCCAACGTCCTGACTTTC. This translates into CASTPGAVNSGANVLTF.

The J gene is TRBJ2-3, the V gene TRBV6-6; D remains ambiguous. Between the trimmed V and J ends, which lost 5 bases and 5 bases, there was a span of 14 bases. Per the germline V gene, CDR1 is MNHNY and CDR2 is SVGAGI (reference sequence). The CDR3 is 14 amino acids. CDR3 in amino acids: CASSEKLHRDTQYF. CDR3 in DNA: TGTGCCAGCAGTGAGAAGCTGCACAGAGATACGCAGTATTTT.

The chain carries TRBV18 and TRBJ2-5; 11 bases map to TRBD1. The V gene end was trimmed by 3 bases and the J gene end by 6 bases; junction bases not matched to a gene: 6. The CDR3 runs 15 residues. From germline, CDR1 is KGHSH and CDR2 LQKENI. The CDR3 sequence: CASSPQGQGGKTQYF. The CDR3 DNA sequence: TGTGCCAGCTCACCCCAGGGACAGGGGGGGAAGACCCAGTACTTC.

The V gene is TRBV30, the J gene TRBJ2-2, with D possibly being TRBD1 (6 bases). Trimming removed 4 bases from V and 1 base from J, with 13 bases in between. This CDR3 is 15 amino acids long. CDR1 and CDR2 (germline): GTSNPN, SVGIG (reference sequence). The CDR3 sequence: CAWKAGTLNTGELFF. The CDR3 DNA reads as TGTGCCTGGAAGGCCGGGACATTGAACACCGGGGAGCTGTTTTTT.